A single T cell receptor (beta chain) is shown here with its context. Its antigen is unknown. The data derive from a study of cytomegalovirus exposure and HLA in healthy donors. Study outcomes and limitations: Researchers counted about 150 TCR beta chains as cytomegalovirus-associated. According to reports, the classifier identified cytomegalovirus status with high specificity and sensitivity.

It was with 60 Vbeta and 13 Jbeta primers that the PCR ran. Repertoires were generated with immunoSEQ multiplex PCR, while TCRdb's copy carries only in-frame clones and drops some. Among around 110,000 clones, over 70% were seen once, and the ten largest hold 2.8%. This CDR3 has 17 amino acids. The germline V gene encodes CDR1 LNHDA and CDR2 SQIVND (reference sequence). Between the trimmed V and J ends, which lost 6 bases and 3 bases, there was a span of 21 bases. Among the donors, all were healthy bone marrow donors. Unrecorded immune exposures were likely, despite nominal health at sampling. Sequenced: PBMCs. The origin of this receptor is a female donor in good health and CMV-seronegative. The V and J genes are TRBV19 and TRBJ1-5, with a tentative D call TRBD1 (6 bases). CDR3 in amino acids: CASRPGQRGSSNQPQHF. In DNA, the CDR3 is TGTGCCAGTAGGCCGGGACAAAGGGGGAGTTCCAATCAGCCCCAGCATTTT.